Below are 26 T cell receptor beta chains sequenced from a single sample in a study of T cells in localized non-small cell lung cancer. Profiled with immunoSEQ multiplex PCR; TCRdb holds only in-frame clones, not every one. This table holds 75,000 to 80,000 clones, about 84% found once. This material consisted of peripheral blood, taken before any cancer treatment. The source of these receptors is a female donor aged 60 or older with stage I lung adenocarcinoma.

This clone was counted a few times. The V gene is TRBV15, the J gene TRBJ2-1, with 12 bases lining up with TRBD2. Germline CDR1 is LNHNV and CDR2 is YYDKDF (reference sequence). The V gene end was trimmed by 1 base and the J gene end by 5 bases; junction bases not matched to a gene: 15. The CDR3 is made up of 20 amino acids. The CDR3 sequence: CATSRGRTSGKRWLDNEQFF. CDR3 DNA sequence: TGTGCCACCAGCAGAGGAAGGACTAGCGGGAAAAGGTGGTTAGACAATGAGCAGTTCTTC. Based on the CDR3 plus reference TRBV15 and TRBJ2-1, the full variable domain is DAMVIQNPRYQVTQFGKPVTLSCSQTLNHNVMYWYQQKSSQAPKLLFHYYDKDFNNEADTPDNFQSRRPNTSFCFLDIRSPGLGDTAMYLCATSRGRTSGKRWLDNEQFFGPGTRLTVL.

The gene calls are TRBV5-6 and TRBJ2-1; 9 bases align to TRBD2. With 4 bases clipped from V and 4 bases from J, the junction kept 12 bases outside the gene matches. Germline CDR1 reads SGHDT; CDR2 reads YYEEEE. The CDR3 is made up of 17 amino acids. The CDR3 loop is CASSLPFGLAIYNEQFF. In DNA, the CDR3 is TGTGCCAGCAGCCTGCCCTTCGGACTAGCGATTTACAATGAGCAGTTCTTC.

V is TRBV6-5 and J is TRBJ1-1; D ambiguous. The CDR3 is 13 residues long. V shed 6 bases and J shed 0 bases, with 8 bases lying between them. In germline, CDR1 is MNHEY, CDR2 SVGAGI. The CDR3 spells CASRLRVNTEAFF. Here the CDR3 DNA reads TGTGCCAGCAGACTACGGGTGAACACTGAAGCTTTCTTT.

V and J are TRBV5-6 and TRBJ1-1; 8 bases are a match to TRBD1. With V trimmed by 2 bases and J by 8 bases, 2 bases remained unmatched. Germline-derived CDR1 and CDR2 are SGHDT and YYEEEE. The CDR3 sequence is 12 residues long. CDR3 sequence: CASSFWDREAFF. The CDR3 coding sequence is TGTGCCAGCAGCTTCTGGGACAGGGAAGCTTTCTTT.

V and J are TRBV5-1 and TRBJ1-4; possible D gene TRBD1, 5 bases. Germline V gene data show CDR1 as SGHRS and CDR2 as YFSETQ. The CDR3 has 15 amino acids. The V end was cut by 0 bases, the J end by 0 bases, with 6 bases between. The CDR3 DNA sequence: TGCGCCAGCAGCTTGGTGGGGGCAACTAATGAAAAACTGTTTTTT. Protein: CASSLVGATNEKLFF.

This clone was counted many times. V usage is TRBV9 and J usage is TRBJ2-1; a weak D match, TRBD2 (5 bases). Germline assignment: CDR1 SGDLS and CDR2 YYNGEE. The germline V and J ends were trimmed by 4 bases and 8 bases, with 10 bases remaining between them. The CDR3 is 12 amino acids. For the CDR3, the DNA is TGTGCCAGCAGCCCGAATAGCGATGAGCAGTTCTTC. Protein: CASSPNSDEQFF.

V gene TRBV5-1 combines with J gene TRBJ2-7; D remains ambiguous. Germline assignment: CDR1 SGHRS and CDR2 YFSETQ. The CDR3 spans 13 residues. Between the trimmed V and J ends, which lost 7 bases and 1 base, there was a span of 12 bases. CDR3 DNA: TGCGCCAGCCGACGATCCGAATCCTACGAGCAGTACTTC. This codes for CASRRSESYEQYF.

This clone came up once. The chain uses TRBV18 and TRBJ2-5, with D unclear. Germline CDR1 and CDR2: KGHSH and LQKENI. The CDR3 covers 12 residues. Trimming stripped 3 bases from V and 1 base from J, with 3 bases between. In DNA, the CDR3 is TGTGCCAGCTCACCGGTCCAAGAGACCCAGTACTTC. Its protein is CASSPVQETQYF.

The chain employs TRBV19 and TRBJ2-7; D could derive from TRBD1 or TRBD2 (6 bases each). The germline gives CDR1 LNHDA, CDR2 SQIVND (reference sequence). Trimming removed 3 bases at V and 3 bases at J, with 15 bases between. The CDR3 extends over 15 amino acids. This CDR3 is CASSMEGGDHYEQYF. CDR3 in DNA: TGTGCCAGTAGTATGGAGGGGGGCGATCACTACGAGCAGTACTTC.

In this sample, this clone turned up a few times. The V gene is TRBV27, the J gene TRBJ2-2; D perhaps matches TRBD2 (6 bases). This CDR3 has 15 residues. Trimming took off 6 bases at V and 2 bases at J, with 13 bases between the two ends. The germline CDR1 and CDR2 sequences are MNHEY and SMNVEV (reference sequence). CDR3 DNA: TGTGCCAGCAGACGCGGGACTCGAAACACCGGGGAGCTGTTTTTT. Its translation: CASRRGTRNTGELFF.

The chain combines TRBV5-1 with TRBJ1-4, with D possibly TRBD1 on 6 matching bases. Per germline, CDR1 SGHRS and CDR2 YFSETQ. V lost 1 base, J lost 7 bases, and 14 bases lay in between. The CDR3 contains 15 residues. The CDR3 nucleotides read TGCGCCAGCAGCTTGTCGTCAGGGGTTCCTGAAAAACTGTTTTTT. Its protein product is CASSLSSGVPEKLFF. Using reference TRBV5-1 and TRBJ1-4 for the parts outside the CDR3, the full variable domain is KAGVTQTPRYLIKTRGQQVTLSCSPISGHRSVSWYQQTPGQGLQFLFEYFSETQRNKGNFPGRFSGRQFSNSRSEMNVSTLELGDSALYLCASSLSSGVPEKLFFGSGTQLSVL.

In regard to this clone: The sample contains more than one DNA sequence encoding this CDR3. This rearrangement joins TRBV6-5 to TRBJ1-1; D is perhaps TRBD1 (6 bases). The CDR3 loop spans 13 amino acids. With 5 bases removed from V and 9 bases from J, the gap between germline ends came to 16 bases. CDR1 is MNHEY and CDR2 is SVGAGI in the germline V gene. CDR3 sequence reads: CASSPTLQGKAFF. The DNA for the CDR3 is TGTGCCAGCAGTCCAACCCTTCAGGGGAAAGCTTTCTTT.

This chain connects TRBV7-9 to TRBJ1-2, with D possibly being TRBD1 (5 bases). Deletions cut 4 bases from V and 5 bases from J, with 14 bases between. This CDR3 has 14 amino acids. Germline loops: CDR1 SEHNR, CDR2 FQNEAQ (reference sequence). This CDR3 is CASSSQVGLYGYTF. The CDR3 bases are TGTGCCAGCAGCTCCCAGGTGGGGCTTTATGGCTACACCTTC.

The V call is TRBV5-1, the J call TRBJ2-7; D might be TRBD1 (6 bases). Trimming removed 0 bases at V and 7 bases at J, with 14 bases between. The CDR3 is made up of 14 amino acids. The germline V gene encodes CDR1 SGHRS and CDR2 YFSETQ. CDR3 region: CASSLGVTGNEQYF. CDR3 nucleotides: TGCGCCAGCAGCTTGGGGGTTACAGGGAATGAGCAGTACTTC.

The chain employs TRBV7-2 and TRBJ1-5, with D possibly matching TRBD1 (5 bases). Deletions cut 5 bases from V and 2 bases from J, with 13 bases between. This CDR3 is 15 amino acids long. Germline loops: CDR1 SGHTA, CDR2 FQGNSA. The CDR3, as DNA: TGTGCCAGCAGCGGGGACCTCGCTGGCAATCAGCCCCAGCATTTT. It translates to CASSGDLAGNQPQHF.

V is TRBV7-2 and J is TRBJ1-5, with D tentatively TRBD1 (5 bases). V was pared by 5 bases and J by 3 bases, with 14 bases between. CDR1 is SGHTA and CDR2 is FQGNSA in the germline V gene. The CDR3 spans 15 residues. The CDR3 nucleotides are TGTGCCAGCAGCCCGGGGGGGGTATTCAATCAGCCCCAGCATTTT. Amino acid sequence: CASSPGGVFNQPQHF.

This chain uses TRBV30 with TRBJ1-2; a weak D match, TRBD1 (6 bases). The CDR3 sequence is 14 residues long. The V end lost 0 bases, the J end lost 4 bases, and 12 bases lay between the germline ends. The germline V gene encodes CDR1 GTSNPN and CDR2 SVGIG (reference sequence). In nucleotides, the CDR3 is TGTGCCTGGAGTGTAGGGGGGAGTAGCTATGGCTACACCTTC. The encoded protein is CAWSVGGSSYGYTF.

The CDR3 sequence: CASSLRGTYTDTQYF. As DNA, the CDR3 is TGCGCCAGCAGCTTGAGAGGCACCTACACAGATACGCAGTATTTT. V usage is TRBV5-1 and J usage is TRBJ2-3; D remains unclear. This CDR3 has 15 amino acids. V gave up 1 base and J gave up 2 bases, with 11 bases separating them. Germline values: CDR1 SGHRS, CDR2 YFSETQ.

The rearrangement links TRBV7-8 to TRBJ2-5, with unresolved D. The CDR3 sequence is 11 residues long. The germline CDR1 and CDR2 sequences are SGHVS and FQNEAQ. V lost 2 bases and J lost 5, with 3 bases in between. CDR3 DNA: TGTGCCAGCAGCTTAATGGAGACCCAGTACTTC. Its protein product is CASSLMETQYF.

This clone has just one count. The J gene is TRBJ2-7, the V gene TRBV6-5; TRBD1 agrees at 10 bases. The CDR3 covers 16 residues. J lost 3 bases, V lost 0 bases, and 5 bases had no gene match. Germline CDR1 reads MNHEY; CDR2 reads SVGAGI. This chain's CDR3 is CASSYSLGQGIYEQYF. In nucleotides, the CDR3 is TGTGCCAGCAGTTACTCGTTGGGACAGGGGATCTACGAGCAGTACTTC.

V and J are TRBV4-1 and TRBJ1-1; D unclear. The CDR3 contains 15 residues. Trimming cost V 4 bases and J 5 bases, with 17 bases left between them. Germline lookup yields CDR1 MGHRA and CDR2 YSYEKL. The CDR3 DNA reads TGCGCCAGCAGCCTTTCACTCCTCCCTGCTACTGAAGCTTTCTTT. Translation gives CASSLSLLPATEAFF.

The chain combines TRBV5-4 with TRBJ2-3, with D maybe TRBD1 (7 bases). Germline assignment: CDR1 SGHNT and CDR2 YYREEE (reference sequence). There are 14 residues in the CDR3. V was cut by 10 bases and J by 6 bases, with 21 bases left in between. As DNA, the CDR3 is TGTGCCTCCACCCAGGGGGGCCCGAGGGATACGCAGTATTTT. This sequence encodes CASTQGGPRDTQYF.

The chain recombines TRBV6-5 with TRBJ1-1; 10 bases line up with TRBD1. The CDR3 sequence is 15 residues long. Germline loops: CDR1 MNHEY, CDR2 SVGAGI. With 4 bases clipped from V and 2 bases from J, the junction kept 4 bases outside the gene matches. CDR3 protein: CASSSGTGANTEAFF. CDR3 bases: TGTGCCAGCAGTTCTGGGACAGGGGCTAACACTGAAGCTTTCTTT.

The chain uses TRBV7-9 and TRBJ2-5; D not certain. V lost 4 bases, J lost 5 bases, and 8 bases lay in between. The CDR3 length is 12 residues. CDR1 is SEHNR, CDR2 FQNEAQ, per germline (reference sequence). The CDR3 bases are TGTGCCAGCAGCTGGCGGCTGGAGACCCAGTACTTC. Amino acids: CASSWRLETQYF.

In DNA, the CDR3 is TGTGCCAGCAGCCTCTCCGGGGGAGGAACAGAGACCCAGTACTTC. Protein sequence: CASSLSGGGTETQYF. The J gene is TRBJ2-5, the V gene TRBV5-4, with D possibly being TRBD2 (6 bases). CDR3 length equals 15 residues. The germline gives CDR1 SGHNT, CDR2 YYREEE (reference sequence). V gave up 4 bases and J gave up 4 bases, with 17 bases separating them.

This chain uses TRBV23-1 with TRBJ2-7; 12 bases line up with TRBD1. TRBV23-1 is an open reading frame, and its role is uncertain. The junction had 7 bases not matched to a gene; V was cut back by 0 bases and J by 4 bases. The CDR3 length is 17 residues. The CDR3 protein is CASSQSAPGQGAYEQYF. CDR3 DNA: TGCGCCAGCAGTCAATCGGCCCCGGGACAGGGGGCTTACGAGCAGTACTTC.